These 22 T cell receptor beta chains share one sample of origin, sequenced in a study of blood T cells in healthy people across ages. The authors ran a second PCR of roughly 6 to 12 cycles using a sample-barcoded 5' primer and a J-beta primer mix. TCRdb re-called the 5' RACE reads through MiXCR, storing one row per CDR3 protein. The sample contains some 800,000 distinct CDR3 sequences, around 25% of which appear only once. A further study also used this sample, focusing on T cells of mothers and their children.

What was sequenced was blood. These receptors were collected from a boy aged 10-17 years in good health.

The V call is TRBV4-1, the J call TRBJ2-3, with TRBD2 as a possible D gene (6 bases). The CDR3 extends over 16 amino acids. Germline-derived CDR1 and CDR2 are MGHRA and YSYEKL. V shed 1 base and J shed 1 base, with 12 bases lying between them. CDR3 loop: CASSQVGDWRTDTQYF. In DNA, the CDR3 is TGCGCCAGCAGCCAAGTTGGGGACTGGCGCACAGATACGCAGTATTTT.

This chain uses TRBV24-1 with TRBJ1-2; TRBD1 is a possible D gene (5 bases). The CDR3 is 13 residues long. V lost 5 bases and J 4 bases, leaving 10 bases between the germline ends. The germline CDR1 and CDR2 sequences are KGHDR and SFDVKD. CDR3 in DNA: TGTGCCACCAGTGGGGGGACCCGCTATGGCTACACCTTC. Encoded protein: CATSGGTRYGYTF.

This clonotype was counted between two and nine times. This chain uses TRBV9 with TRBJ2-6; no clear D gene. V was shortened by 3 bases and J by 0 bases, with 7 bases between the two germline ends. Looked up from germline, CDR1 is SGDLS and CDR2 is YYNGEE. There are 15 residues in the CDR3. CDR3 sequence (DNA): TGTGCCAGCAGCGCCGCTGGCTCTGGGGCCAACGTCCTGACTTTC. Protein: CASSAAGSGANVLTF.

This clonotype was observed a handful of times. J is TRBJ2-5 and V is TRBV5-1, with TRBD1 matching over 9 bases. This CDR3 region has 15 residues. V lost 5 bases and J lost 3; bases outside the gene matches: 8. Looked up from germline, CDR1 is SGHRS and CDR2 is YFSETQ. The DNA of the CDR3 is TGCGCCAGCAGAGCTACAGGGGGCTGGGAAGAGACCCAGTACTTC. Encoded protein: CASRATGGWEETQYF.

This clonotype was seen a few times. The V gene is TRBV5-1, the J gene TRBJ2-3, with D unresolved. Germline V gives CDR1 SGHRS, CDR2 YFSETQ. Trimming took off 1 base at V and 6 bases at J, with 9 bases between the two ends. The CDR3 has 13 residues. Here the CDR3 DNA reads TGCGCCAGCAGCTTGCGATGGCTTGATACGCAGTATTTT. Encoded protein: CASSLRWLDTQYF.

The CDR3 here is CASSLVPGTKNIQYF. The CDR3 DNA is TGCGCCAGCAGCTTGGTACCGGGAACCAAAAACATTCAGTACTTC. The chain employs TRBV5-1 and TRBJ2-4; D possibly corresponds to TRBD2 (5 bases). Germline assignment: CDR1 SGHRS and CDR2 YFSETQ. The CDR3 consists of 15 residues. With 0 bases removed from V and 2 bases from J, the gap between germline ends came to 9 bases.

This clonotype was picked up many times. The rearrangement joins TRBV6-2 or TRBV6-3 to TRBJ1-5; D is undetermined. The CDR3 is 13 residues long. Germline V lookup: CDR1 MNHEY, CDR2 SVGEGT. Trimming pared 5 bases from V and 4 bases from J, leaving 9 bases between. The CDR3 sequence: CASSAQENQPQHF. The CDR3 DNA reads as TGTGCCAGCAGTGCCCAGGAGAATCAGCCCCAGCATTTT.

This clonotype was detected many times. This sequence joins TRBV3-1 and TRBJ2-1, with D unresolved. Trimming removed 2 bases from V and 6 bases from J, with 5 bases in between. Germline V gene data show CDR1 as LGHDT and CDR2 as YNNKEL (reference sequence). The CDR3 covers 12 residues. CDR3 DNA: TGTGCCAGCAGCCAATTCGGCAATGAGCAGTTCTTC. Amino acid sequence: CASSQFGNEQFF.

The chain has TRBV15 and TRBJ1-1; D uncertain. The germline CDR1 and CDR2 sequences are LNHNV and YYDKDF (reference sequence). This CDR3 spans 12 amino acids. The V end was cut by 7 bases, the J end by 7 bases, with 13 bases between. CDR3 in amino acids: CATTRGGDEAFF. DNA of the CDR3: TGTGCCACCACGAGAGGAGGTGATGAAGCTTTCTTT.

J is TRBJ2-3 and V is TRBV20-1, with D possibly being TRBD2 (7 bases). Trimming cost V 5 bases and J 5 bases, with 17 bases left between them. Germline CDR1 reads DFQATT; CDR2 reads SNEGSKA (reference sequence). The CDR3 is 14 residues long. CDR3 coding DNA: TGCAGTGCTGGGAGGGGGGGCCTTAGAGATACGCAGTATTTT. Translation: CSAGRGGLRDTQYF.

The V call is TRBV6-5, the J call TRBJ1-6, with 8 bases that match TRBD1. Germline V lookup: CDR1 MNHEY, CDR2 SVGAGI. With 6 bases clipped from V and 7 bases from J, the junction kept 5 bases outside the gene matches. This CDR3 has 14 residues. The CDR3 DNA sequence: TGTGCCAGCAGAGGACAGGGATCCAATTCACCCCTCCACTTT. Its translation is CASRGQGSNSPLHF.

A few counts support this clonotype. Here the CDR3 reads CATSLQMGSTGELFF. In DNA, the CDR3 is TGTGCCACCAGCCTTCAGATGGGGAGTACCGGGGAGCTGTTTTTT. J is TRBJ2-2 and V is TRBV15; weak D call: TRBD2 (5 bases). Germline V CDR1 and CDR2: LNHNV, YYDKDF (reference sequence). The ends were cut back, 5 bases at V and 5 bases at J, with 15 bases in the middle. The length of the CDR3 is 15 residues.

The J gene is TRBJ2-3, the V gene TRBV14; the D gene is possibly TRBD2 (6 bases). The CDR3 sequence is 16 residues long. CDR1 is SGHDN and CDR2 is FVKESK in the germline V gene. The ends were cut back, 3 bases at V and 1 base at J, with 14 bases in the middle. CDR3 DNA: TGTGCCAGCAGCCACGAGGGAGGAGCGGGCACAGATACGCAGTATTTT. Translated, it gives CASSHEGGAGTDTQYF.

The genes are TRBV7-8 and TRBJ2-5, with 10 bases identical to TRBD2. Matching the DNA end better, TRBJ2-1 makes the J call doubtful. This CDR3 has 14 amino acids. The germline V gene encodes CDR1 SGHVS and CDR2 FQNEAQ. The CDR3: CASSHSGRGNEQFF. In DNA form, the CDR3 reads TGTGCCAGCAGCCACAGCGGGAGGGGGAATGAGCAGTTCTTC.

The chain carries TRBV12-3 or TRBV12-4 and TRBJ2-1; D not resolved. Trimming removed 2 bases from V and 4 bases from J, with 15 bases in between. CDR3 length: 16 amino acids. CDR3 DNA: TGTGCCAGCAGTTTATTAGGTTCGGCAGAATACAATGAGCAGTTCTTC. Its translation: CASSLLGSAEYNEQFF.

Remarks on this clonotype: Germline is not matched at one junction end, which may reflect a read error. The chain uses TRBV6-1 and TRBJ2-5; D is perhaps TRBD2 (5 bases). Per germline, CDR1 MNHNS and CDR2 SASEGT. There are 16 residues in the CDR3. This chain's CDR3 is CASSPRGFVGPETRYF. The CDR3, as DNA: TGTGCCAGCAGTCCTAGAGGGTTTGTCGGACCGGAGACCCGGTACTTC.

On this clonotype: A junction boundary mismatches the germline segment, possibly from a read error. The V and J genes are TRBV4-1 and TRBJ2-1; unclear D gene. Germline V CDR1 and CDR2: MGHRA, YSYEKL. The CDR3 totals 12 residues. As DNA, the CDR3 is TGCGCCAACAGCCAAGTCGGGCTTGAGCAGTTCTTC. It specifies CANSQVGLEQFF.

This clonotype was recorded a few times. The V gene is TRBV29-1, the J gene TRBJ1-5; D perhaps matches TRBD1 (5 bases). The CDR3 length is 14 residues. V was trimmed by 7 bases and J by 9 bases, leaving 22 bases between them. The V gene's germline CDR1 is SQVTM and CDR2 ANQGSEA. The CDR3 coding sequence is TGCAGCGCCCTGGGACCCGAGGGCCGGGGGCCCCAGCATTTT. This codes for CSALGPEGRGPQHF.

V usage is TRBV7-9 and J usage is TRBJ1-1; D may be TRBD1 (6 bases). With 2 bases removed from V and 8 bases from J, the gap between germline ends came to 18 bases. Germline loops: CDR1 SEHNR, CDR2 FQNEAQ (reference sequence). This CDR3 spans 15 amino acids. CDR3 loop: CASSLYAQGRAEAFF. As DNA, the CDR3 is TGTGCCAGCAGCTTATACGCACAGGGTCGGGCGGAAGCTTTCTTT. Variable domain in full (rest from reference TRBV7-9 and TRBJ1-1): DTGVSQNPRHKITKRGQNVTFRCDPISEHNRLYWYRQTLGQGPEFLTYFQNEAQLEKSRLLSDRFSAERPKGSFSTLEIQRTEQGDSAMYLCASSLYAQGRAEAFFGQGTRLTVV.

The chain has TRBV27 and TRBJ2-3; D ambiguous. The V and J ends lost 3 bases and 0 bases respectively, with 19 bases between them. The germline CDR1 and CDR2 sequences are MNHEY and SMNVEV (reference sequence). This CDR3 spans 18 amino acids. The CDR3 reads CASSFLPGSLKSTDTQYF. For the CDR3, the DNA is TGTGCCAGCAGTTTCCTCCCGGGCTCCCTGAAAAGCACAGATACGCAGTATTTT.

This chain uses TRBV5-1 with TRBJ2-4; 7 nucleotides line up with TRBD1. CDR1 and CDR2 (germline): SGHRS, YFSETQ. CDR3 length: 12 residues. V lost 7 bases, J lost 8 bases, and 6 bases stayed unmatched. CDR3 coding DNA: TGCGCCAGCGGATGGGACAGAGACATTCAGTACTTC. It encodes CASGWDRDIQYF.

This clonotype came up a few times. This rearrangement joins TRBV18 to TRBJ2-5; D ambiguous. The CDR3 has 14 amino acids. V lost 2 bases and J 5 bases, leaving 12 bases between the germline ends. From germline, CDR1 is KGHSH and CDR2 LQKENI. The CDR3 region has the DNA TGTGCCAGCTCACCAGGCAACCCCGCGGAGACCCAGTACTTC. This encodes CASSPGNPAETQYF.